The rows below give T cell receptor beta chains drawn from one sample of a study of vaccination and CD4 T cells after COVID-19. TCRdb passed the PCR reads through MiXCR, listing each CDR3 protein once. The sample has over 15,000 distinct CDR3 sequences, over 45% seen once; the top ten hold roughly a sixth. Their antigens remain unidentified. Sequencing used CD4+ T cells from blood, cultured in vitro, obtained before SARS-CoV-2 vaccination. The source is a human donor who had recovered from COVID-19. The CDR3 runs from the conserved cysteine through the conserved F or W. D genes are given only for firm matches. Expanded clones are given a class, and other clones once, few, many or no size at all.

. | TRBJ2-5 | . | TRBV6-2/TRBV6-3 | CASSYDLAQETQYF | TGTGCCAGCAGTTACGATTTGGCACAGGAGACCCAGTACTTC
. | TRBJ1-1 | few | TRBV19 | CASRLQGYTEAFF | TGTGCCAGTAGGCTTCAGGGGTACACTGAAGCTTTCTTT
TRBD2 | TRBJ2-1 | . | TRBV20-1 | CSADKILAGEYNEQFF | TGCAGTGCAGATAAAATTCTAGCGGGAGAGTACAATGAGCAGTTCTTC
. | TRBJ2-7 | . | TRBV5-1 | CASSSSSPSTLYEQYF | TGCGCCAGCAGTTCGTCGAGCCCCTCTACTCTCTACGAGCAGTACTTC
. | TRBJ1-6 | few | TRBV12-3/TRBV12-4 | CASSFRGGDSPLHF | TGTGCCAGCAGTTTTCGGGGGGGCGATTCACCCCTCCACTTT
. | TRBJ1-1 | . | TRBV3-1 | CASSPPDRAQSFF | TGTGCCAGCAGCCCCCCGGATAGGGCACAATCTTTCTTT
. | TRBJ1-1 | . | TRBV11-2 | CASSPVGGETEAFF | TGTGCCAGCAGCCCGGTCGGAGGGGAGACTGAAGCTTTCTTT
TRBD2 | TRBJ2-7 | few | TRBV11-2 | CASSLFPGGLAASYEQYF | TGTGCCAGCAGCTTATTCCCTGGGGGACTAGCGGCCTCCTACGAGCAGTACTTC
TRBD2 | TRBJ2-7 | . | TRBV7-2 | CASSFRGGASYEQYF | TGTGCCAGCAGCTTCCGGGGGGGGGCCTCCTACGAGCAGTACTTC
TRBD1 | TRBJ1-2 | few | TRBV12-3/TRBV12-4 | CASSPRTGNYGYTF | TGTGCCAGCAGTCCCAGGACAGGGAACTATGGCTACACCTTC
TRBD1 | TRBJ2-7 | . | TRBV28 | CASSFRLRTGYPYEQYF | TGTGCCAGCAGTTTCCGACTCCGGACAGGCTATCCCTACGAGCAGTACTTC
. | TRBJ1-1 | . | TRBV6-1 | CASSHGRVRTNTEAFF | TGTGCCAGCAGCCACGGGAGGGTACGAACGAACACTGAAGCTTTCTTT